The 10 T cell receptor beta chains in this list originate from one sample, sequenced in a study of cytomegalovirus exposure and HLA in healthy donors. Produced via immunoSEQ multiplex PCR; TCRdb's table is partial and in-frame only. The data hold about 240,000 clones, with more than 75% observed a single time. Material: PBMCs. Receptors were obtained from a woman aged 30 to 39 in good health and CMV-seropositive.

The chain is built from TRBV2 and TRBJ2-4; possibly TRBD2 for D (5 bases). V was pared by 3 bases and J by 0 bases, with 9 bases between. Germline-derived CDR1 and CDR2 are SNHLY and FYNNEI. The CDR3 extends over 15 amino acids. CDR3 amino acids: CASSDLTIAKNIQYF. CDR3 DNA sequence: TGTGCCAGCAGTGATTTGACTATAGCCAAAAACATTCAGTACTTC.

This clone was detected only once. V is TRBV5-6 and J is TRBJ2-7, with D perhaps matching TRBD1 (5 bases). The CDR3 contains 14 residues. Trimming took 2 bases from V and 3 from J, leaving 12 bases between them. Looked up from germline, CDR1 is SGHDT and CDR2 is YYEEEE. The CDR3 protein is CASSFGQGNYEQYF. CDR3 in DNA: TGTGCCAGCAGCTTTGGGCAGGGAAACTACGAGCAGTACTTC.

The genes are TRBV19 and TRBJ2-5; no firm D call. The CDR3 covers 13 residues. Germline assignment: CDR1 LNHDA and CDR2 SQIVND (reference sequence). V shed 5 bases and J shed 0 bases, with 7 bases lying between them. The CDR3 is CASSWAHQETQYF. CDR3 DNA: TGTGCCAGTAGTTGGGCCCACCAAGAGACCCAGTACTTC.

V is TRBV7-8 and J is TRBJ2-7; 9 bases line up with TRBD1. CDR3 length: 16 amino acids. J was trimmed by 2 bases and V by 5 bases; bases with no gene match: 10. Looked up from germline, CDR1 is SGHVS and CDR2 is FQNEAQ. CDR3 sequence reads: CASSPRSGQGTYEQYF. DNA of the CDR3: TGTGCCAGCAGCCCTAGGAGCGGACAGGGGACCTACGAGCAGTACTTC.

This chain connects TRBV5-6 to TRBJ2-4; D remains ambiguous. The CDR3 is made up of 14 amino acids. V lost 0 bases, J lost 3 bases, and 7 bases lay in between. Germline V gene lookup returns CDR1 SGHDT and CDR2 YYEEEE. The CDR3 loop reads CASSLDSLKNIQYF. The CDR3 DNA reads as TGTGCCAGCAGCTTGGACTCCCTCAAAAACATTCAGTACTTC.

This chain connects TRBV19 to TRBJ1-2; the match to TRBD1 covers 8 bases. The germline V gene encodes CDR1 LNHDA and CDR2 SQIVND (reference sequence). With V trimmed by 6 bases and J by 7 bases, 13 bases remained unmatched. The CDR3 spans 15 residues. DNA for the CDR3: TGTGCCAGTAGCCGGACAGGGTTTGAAGGTGGTGGCTACACCTTC. As protein: CASSRTGFEGGGYTF.

The V and J genes are TRBV27 and TRBJ2-3; D perhaps matches TRBD1 (5 bases). V was shortened by 4 bases and J by 6 bases, with 17 bases between the two germline ends. Looked up from germline, CDR1 is MNHEY and CDR2 is SMNVEV (reference sequence). The length of the CDR3 is 15 residues. CDR3 DNA sequence: TGTGCCAGCAGTTCAACAGGTACTTTTGGCGATACGCAGTATTTT. Encoded protein: CASSSTGTFGDTQYF.

DNA for the CDR3: TGCGCCAGCAGCCTCGATGGGACTAGGAGGGAGCAGTTCTTC. It translates to CASSLDGTRREQFF. The chain couples TRBV5-1 to TRBJ2-1; 8 positions match TRBD2. Germline assignment: CDR1 SGHRS and CDR2 YFSETQ. The CDR3 totals 14 residues. The J segment lost 10 bases and the V segment lost 4 bases, leaving 10 bases of the junction unmatched.

The rearrangement links TRBV7-9 to TRBJ2-7, with D possibly TRBD1 on 5 matching bases. Per the germline V gene, CDR1 is SEHNR and CDR2 is FQNEAQ (reference sequence). CDR3 size: 16 residues. Between the trimmed V and J ends, which lost 6 bases and 7 bases, there was a span of 25 bases. The CDR3 loop is CASSYSAGPSLGEQYF. The DNA for the CDR3 is TGTGCCAGCAGTTATTCCGCAGGGCCATCCTTGGGGGAGCAGTACTTC.

This chain uses TRBV19 with TRBJ2-7; tentative D call: TRBD2 (5 bases). CDR1 is LNHDA, CDR2 SQIVND, per germline (reference sequence). Deletions cut 5 bases from V and 5 bases from J, with 19 bases between. The CDR3 spans 15 residues. CDR3 sequence: CASSPAGPRVNEQYF. Written as DNA, the CDR3 is TGTGCCAGTAGTCCCGCCGGACCGAGGGTCAACGAGCAGTACTTC.